This TCR beta chain comes out of a study of patients and donors after allogeneic stem cell transplantation (dated by TCRdb to about 2020). Libraries were prepared through RT-PCR. Sequencing was carried out with a NextSeq 550. In TCRdb, the public reads were trimmed at Q25 with fastp and aligned with MiXCR, with productive beta chains retained. Identical CDR3 protein sequences are pooled into one entry, listed with their most common genes and DNA. The sample table holds about 100,000 distinct CDR3 sequences, of which 35% were seen once. The ten most abundant clones make up roughly 27% of the sample. The trim is 7 bases for V and 8 bases for J, with a gap of 18 bases between the germline ends. From cysteine to phenylalanine, the CDR3 is 15 amino acids long. The entry retains the CDR3 DNA only, 45 bases that are in frame from base 1. According to the germline V gene, CDR1 reads SGHTA and CDR2 reads FQGNSA.

This clonotype has just a few counts. There is no known antigen for this receptor. No base quality values were provided; no much bigger clone lies one nucleotide off. Sequenced sample: blood, either unsorted or a sorted T cell fraction (not recorded which). This receptor was identified in a human donor who was either an allogeneic HSCT recipient or a stem cell or donor lymphocyte infusion donor (not recorded which). It is not recorded whose cells these are; they may come from a transplant donor. The chain employs TRBV7-2 and TRBJ1-6, with the D gene uncertain. The CDR3 here reads CASNSIGWADSPLHF. The DNA sequence is TGTGCCAGCAACTCAATAGGCTGGGCGGATTCACCCCTCCACTTT.